Listed here is a single T cell receptor (beta chain). The target antigen is unknown. Trimming pared 0 bases from V and 4 bases from J, leaving 8 bases between. The germline V gene encodes CDR1 SGHDT and CDR2 YYEEEE. CDR3 length: 14 residues. Clones were read by immunoSEQ multiplex PCR, and TCRdb kept only the in-frame ones, dropping some. The sample has some 9,000 clones, almost 65% seen once. Indicated time point: after neoadjuvant nivolumab, at surgical resection. Cohort: HPV-negative, locally advanced oral cavity squamous cell carcinoma patients. The data were obtained in a study of neoadjuvant anti-PD-1 for oral cavity cancer. Regarding the study as a whole: Each response group had just a few patients in TCR analyses.

V gene TRBV5-6 combines with J gene TRBJ1-3; unclear D gene. Sequenced here: PBMCs, sampled after nivolumab (anti-PD-1) treatment. The receptor was isolated from a person aged 35-79 years with oral cavity squamous cell carcinoma. CDR3: CASSLAEGGNTIYF. The CDR3 region has the DNA TGTGCCAGCAGCTTGGCCGAGGGAGGAAACACCATATATTTT.